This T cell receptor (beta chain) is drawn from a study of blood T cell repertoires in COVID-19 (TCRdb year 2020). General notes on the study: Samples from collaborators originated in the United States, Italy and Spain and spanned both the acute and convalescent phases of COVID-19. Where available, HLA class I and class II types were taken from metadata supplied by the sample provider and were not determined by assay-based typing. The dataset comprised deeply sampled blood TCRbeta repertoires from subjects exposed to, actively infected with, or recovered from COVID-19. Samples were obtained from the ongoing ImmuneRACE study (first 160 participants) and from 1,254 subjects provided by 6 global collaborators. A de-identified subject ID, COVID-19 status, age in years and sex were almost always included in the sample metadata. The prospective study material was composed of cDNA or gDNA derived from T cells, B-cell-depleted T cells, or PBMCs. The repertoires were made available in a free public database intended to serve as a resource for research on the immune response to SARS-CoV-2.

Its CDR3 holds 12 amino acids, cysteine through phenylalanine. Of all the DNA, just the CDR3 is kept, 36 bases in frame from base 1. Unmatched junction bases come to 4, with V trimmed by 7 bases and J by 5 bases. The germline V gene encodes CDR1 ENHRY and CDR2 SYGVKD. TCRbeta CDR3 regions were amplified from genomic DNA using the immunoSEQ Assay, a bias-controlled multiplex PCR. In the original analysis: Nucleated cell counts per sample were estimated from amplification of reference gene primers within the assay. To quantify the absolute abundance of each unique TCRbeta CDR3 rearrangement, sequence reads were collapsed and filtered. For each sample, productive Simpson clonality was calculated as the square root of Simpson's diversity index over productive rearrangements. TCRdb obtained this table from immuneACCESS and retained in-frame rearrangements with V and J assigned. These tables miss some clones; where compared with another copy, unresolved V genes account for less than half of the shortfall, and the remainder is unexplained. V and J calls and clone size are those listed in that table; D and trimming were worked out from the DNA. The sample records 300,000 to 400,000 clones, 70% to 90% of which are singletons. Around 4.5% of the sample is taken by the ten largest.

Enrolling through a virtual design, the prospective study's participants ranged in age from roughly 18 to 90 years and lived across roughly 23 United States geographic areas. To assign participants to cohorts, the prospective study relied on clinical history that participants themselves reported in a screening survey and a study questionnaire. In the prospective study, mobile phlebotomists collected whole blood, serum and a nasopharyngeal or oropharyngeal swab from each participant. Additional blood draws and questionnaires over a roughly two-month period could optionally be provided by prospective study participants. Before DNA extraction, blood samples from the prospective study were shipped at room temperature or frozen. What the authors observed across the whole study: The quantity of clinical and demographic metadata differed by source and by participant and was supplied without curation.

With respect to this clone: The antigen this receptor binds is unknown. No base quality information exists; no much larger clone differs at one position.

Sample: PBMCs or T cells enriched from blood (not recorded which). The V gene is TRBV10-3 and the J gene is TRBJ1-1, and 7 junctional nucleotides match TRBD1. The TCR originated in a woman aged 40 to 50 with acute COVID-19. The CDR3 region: CAITQDRTEAFF. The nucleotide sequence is TGTGCCATCACCCAGGACAGGACTGAAGCTTTCTTT.